The 20 T cell receptor beta chains reported below all come from one sample, sequenced in a study of T cells after yellow fever vaccination. TCRdb called the 5' RACE reads again in MiXCR, with one record for every CDR3 protein. The sample has hundreds of thousands of distinct CDR3 sequences; about 12% are singletons. The sample consisted of PBMCs, taken on the day of the yellow fever booster vaccination. Every receptor here comes from a man aged 30-40 years who received the YFV17D yellow fever vaccine.

V is TRBV5-6 and J is TRBJ1-1; unclear D gene. CDR3 length: 14 amino acids. Germline V gene data show CDR1 as SGHDT and CDR2 as YYEEEE. Trimming left V 0 bases short and J 0 bases short, with 6 bases between. CDR3 amino acids: CASSLAEVNTEAFF. The CDR3, as DNA: TGTGCCAGCAGCTTGGCCGAAGTGAACACTGAAGCTTTCTTT.

This clonotype was counted between two and nine times. The gene calls are TRBV7-2 and TRBJ2-2; no clear D. V was clipped by 5 bases and J by 0 bases, with 10 bases between them. The CDR3 runs 15 residues. In germline, CDR1 is SGHTA, CDR2 FQGNSA. The CDR3 nucleotides read TGTGCCAGCAGCGAGATTGTGGCGAACACCGGGGAGCTGTTTTTT. It encodes CASSEIVANTGELFF.

This chain links TRBV7-2 with TRBJ2-1; D is perhaps TRBD1 (6 bases). There are 14 residues in the CDR3. Germline V lookup: CDR1 SGHTA, CDR2 FQGNSA. Between the trimmed V and J ends, which lost 5 bases and 4 bases, there was a span of 12 bases. CDR3 nucleotides: TGTGCCAGCAGCCCCCGGACAGATTACAATGAGCAGTTCTTC. Its protein product is CASSPRTDYNEQFF.

The J gene is TRBJ1-1, the V gene TRBV11-2, with D perhaps TRBD1 (6 bases). Trimming stripped 1 base from V and 5 bases from J, with 11 bases between. Germline values: CDR1 SGHAT, CDR2 FQNNGV. This CDR3 region has 14 residues. DNA of the CDR3: TGTGCCAGCAGCTTAGGGCAGGGGAAGACTGAAGCTTTCTTT. This encodes CASSLGQGKTEAFF. Based on the CDR3 plus reference TRBV11-2 and TRBJ1-1, the full variable domain is EAGVAQSPRYKIIEKRQSVAFWCNPISGHATLYWYQQILGQGPKLLIQFQNNGVVDDSQLPKDRFSAERLKGVDSTLKIQPAKLEDSAVYLCASSLGQGKTEAFFGQGTRLTVV.

The gene calls are TRBV20-1 and TRBJ2-3, with 7 bases that match TRBD2. The CDR3 totals 14 residues. CDR1 and CDR2 from the germline V gene are DFQATT and SNEGSKA (reference sequence). The ends lost 6 bases at V and 1 base at J; junction bases unmatched: 7. The CDR3 loop is CSATRRERTDTQYF. CDR3 bases: TGCAGTGCCACGCGGCGGGAGCGCACAGATACGCAGTATTTT.

With respect to this clonotype: The junction departs from the called germline gene at one end, perhaps through a read error. V and J are TRBV6-1 and TRBJ2-3, with 10 bases fitting TRBD2. The germline gives CDR1 MNHNS, CDR2 SASEGT. The CDR3 is 16 residues long. The CDR3 bases are TGTGCCAGCTGTGAGGCGTTGACTAGCGGGCCAGATACGCAGTATTTT. Translation: CASCEALTSGPDTQYF.

About this clonotype: The germline gene is not matched at one end of the junction; a read error may be the cause. This CDR3 reads CASRTGLSGANALTF. CDR3 DNA sequence: TGTGCCAGCAGGACCGGTCTATCTGGGGCCAACGCCCTGACTTTC. This chain links TRBV7-3 with TRBJ2-6, with D perhaps TRBD1 (5 bases). This CDR3 is 15 amino acids long. The V gene's germline CDR1 is SGHTA and CDR2 FQGTGA.

There are many counts of this clonotype. The chain couples TRBV29-1 to TRBJ2-7; no clear D gene. Trimming took 4 bases from V and 2 from J, leaving 6 bases between them. Germline V lookup: CDR1 SQVTM, CDR2 ANQGSEA. CDR3 size: 11 residues. The CDR3 nucleotides are TGCAGCGTTGCTGTGACCTACGAGCAGTACTTC. This codes for CSVAVTYEQYF.

This chain uses TRBV3-1 with TRBJ2-2; the D gene is possibly TRBD2 (6 bases). Germline V gene sequence: CDR1 LGHDT, CDR2 YNNKEL (reference sequence). The V end was cut by 10 bases, the J end by 6 bases, with 21 bases between. The CDR3 has 15 amino acids. CDR3 coding DNA: TGTGCCACCTCCCAGGCTTGGGGGGTGGCCGGGGAGCTGTTTTTT. Translation: CATSQAWGVAGELFF.

This clonotype was detected only a few times. This chain joins TRBV6-5 and TRBJ2-5; 13 bases align to TRBD2. The junction had 6 bases not matched to a gene; V was cut back by 3 bases and J by 5 bases. The germline V gene encodes CDR1 MNHEY and CDR2 SVGAGI. The CDR3 extends over 16 amino acids. DNA for the CDR3: TGTGCCAGCAGTTATCAAACTAGCGGGAGGGGTGAGACCCAGTACTTC. This translates into CASSYQTSGRGETQYF.

This clonotype has more than one count but fewer than ten. The chain recombines TRBV9 with TRBJ1-1; TRBD1 might be the D (5 bases). Between the trimmed V and J ends, which lost 0 bases and 4 bases, there was a span of 13 bases. This CDR3 contains 15 residues. Germline V CDR1 and CDR2: SGDLS, YYNGEE. CDR3 residues: CASSVAEGIGTEAFF. In DNA form, the CDR3 reads TGTGCCAGCAGCGTAGCCGAGGGGATAGGCACTGAAGCTTTCTTT. Full variable domain (missing parts from reference TRBV9 and TRBJ1-1): DSGVTQTPKHLITATGQRVTLRCSPRSGDLSVYWYQQSLDQGLQFLIQYYNGEERAKGNILERFSAQQFPDLHSELNLSSLELGDSALYFCASSVAEGIGTEAFFGQGTRLTVV.

This clonotype has more than one count but fewer than ten. The V gene is TRBV4-3, the J gene TRBJ2-5, with TRBD2 matching over 9 bases. Germline assignment: CDR1 LGHNA and CDR2 YSLEER. The J segment lost 4 bases and the V segment lost 4 bases, leaving 7 bases of the junction unmatched. The length of the CDR3 is 15 residues. CDR3 residues: CASSLGREGLETQYF. The CDR3 DNA reads TGCGCCAGCAGCCTCGGGCGGGAGGGACTAGAGACCCAGTACTTC.

This clonotype was picked up a small number of times. The chain couples TRBV28 to TRBJ2-5, with 9 bases lining up with TRBD1. This CDR3 region has 13 residues. The V gene's germline CDR1 is MDHEN and CDR2 SYDVKM. Trimming at V came to 6 bases and at J to 7 bases, leaving 6 bases not matched to a gene. The DNA of the CDR3 is TGTGCCAGCAGGCTACAGGGGGCCGGGACCCAGTACTTC. It codes for CASRLQGAGTQYF.

V usage is TRBV29-1 and J usage is TRBJ2-3; D is undetermined. Germline V CDR1 and CDR2: SQVTM, ANQGSEA. Trimming stripped 3 bases from V and 3 bases from J, with 7 bases between. The CDR3 length is 12 residues. The CDR3 spells CSVDLGTDTQYF. CDR3 sequence (DNA): TGCAGCGTTGACTTGGGGACAGATACGCAGTATTTT.

This clonotype has only a few counts. This chain links TRBV5-1 with TRBJ2-7, with D unclear. The CDR3 has 19 residues. The V and J ends lost 0 bases and 1 base respectively, with 23 bases between them. Germline V gene data show CDR1 as SGHRS and CDR2 as YFSETQ. CDR3 DNA: TGCGCCAGCAGCTTGGCAGGCAGTCCTTCCTCGGGCGGTTCCTACGAGCAGTACTTC. Amino acid sequence: CASSLAGSPSSGGSYEQYF.

This clonotype occurred a few times. This chain links TRBV12-3 or TRBV12-4 with TRBJ2-2; 7 positions match TRBD2. This CDR3 contains 15 residues. The ends lost 7 bases at V and 1 base at J; junction bases unmatched: 6. CDR3 coding DNA: TGTGCCAGCACCAGGTCTAGCGGGAACACCGGGGAGCTGTTTTTT. It is translated as CASTRSSGNTGELFF.

In its sample, this clonotype was seen a few times. V is TRBV11-2 and J is TRBJ2-7; maybe TRBD2 (5 bases). The CDR3 is 15 amino acids. Trimming cost V 3 bases and J 0 bases, with 12 bases left between them. Germline V gives CDR1 SGHAT, CDR2 FQNNGV. CDR3 in amino acids: CASSFQMAGSYEQYF. The DNA of the CDR3 is TGTGCCAGCAGCTTCCAGATGGCGGGCTCCTACGAGCAGTACTTC.

This chain's CDR3 is CASSWSGGPTGELFF. The DNA for the CDR3 is TGTGCCAGCAGTTGGTCGGGAGGGCCGACCGGGGAGCTGTTTTTT. V usage is TRBV27 and J usage is TRBJ2-2, with TRBD2 matching 8 bases. The germline V gene has CDR1 MNHEY and CDR2 SMNVEV (reference sequence). This CDR3 comprises 15 residues. V shed 4 bases and J 5 bases; nucleotides not matched to a gene: 6.

The V and J genes are TRBV7-2 and TRBJ2-4; D is unclear. Germline assignment: CDR1 SGHTA and CDR2 FQGNSA. CDR3 size: 16 residues. V was trimmed by 1 base and J by 0 bases, leaving 10 bases between them. This chain's CDR3 is CASSLGATLAKNIQYF. The CDR3 region has the DNA TGTGCCAGCAGCTTAGGTGCCACTCTAGCCAAAAACATTCAGTACTTC.

The CDR3 spells CASSQQGLAGGPGDTQYF. The CDR3 region has the DNA TGTGCCAGCAGCCAACAAGGTCTGGCGGGAGGGCCGGGAGATACGCAGTATTTT. V gene TRBV6-1 combines with J gene TRBJ2-3, with 9 bases identical to TRBD2. This CDR3 region has 18 residues. CDR1 and CDR2 (germline): MNHNS, SASEGT. The trim removed 6 bases at V and 5 bases at J, leaving 18 bases unmatched.